This T cell receptor (beta chain) was documented in a study of follicular helper T cells after annual influenza vaccination. Study-wide background: For some subjects, blood spans the 2013-2014, 2014-2015 and 2015-2016 annual vaccinations.

Of note for this clone: The antigen is undetermined.

Documented time point: 2015-2016 season, pre-vaccination. The data were produced by immunoSEQ multiplex PCR, yet TCRdb's version contains in-frame clones alone and is incomplete. The sample contains approximately 810 clones, 60% to 85% of which appear only once. Study-level points and caveats: Day 7 ICOS+CD38+ clones later appeared mostly in ICOS-CD38- cTfh.

Germline CDR1 and CDR2: SGHRS and YFSETQ. V lost 3 bases, J lost 6 bases, and 5 bases lay in between. The CDR3 runs to 11 residues. This chain joins TRBV5-1 and TRBJ2-3; D is unresolved. The sample here was CXCR5+ CD38+ circulating T follicular helper cells from blood, taken on the day of influenza vaccination. Subset in this sample: circulating Tfh, non-naive CD4+CXCR5+PD-1+ (ICOS+CD38+ or ICOS-CD38-). This TCR was recovered from an adult who received the influenza vaccine. CDR3 sequence: CASSSYDTQYF. The DNA for the CDR3 is TGCGCCAGCAGCTCCTACGATACGCAGTATTTT.